In this sample, the clone carrying this TCR beta chain turned up many times. This entry belongs to a study of molecular identifiers for immune sequencing clone quantification. Previously described methods with listed TCR primers produced the bulk TCR libraries. TCRdb re-called the PCR reads through MiXCR, storing one row per CDR3 protein. The data hold about 640,000 distinct CDR3 sequences, with about 20% observed a single time. This CDR3 is 14 amino acids long. Germline CDR1 is SEHNR and CDR2 is FQNEAQ (reference sequence). Trimming shortened V by 8 bases and J by 4 bases, and 17 bases separated the two germline ends. RNA fractions of 10%, 30% or 50% and about 18,000 to 1,100,000 sorted cells were the source of naive CD8 libraries. When naive CD8 T cells were sorted, they were gated as CD8+CD4-CCR7+CD45RA+.

Sequencing was performed on naive CD8+ T cells from blood, with Jurkat cell RNA spiked in. Subset denoted: FACS-sorted CD8+CD4-CCR7+CD45RA+ naive T cells. The V call is TRBV7-9, the J call TRBJ2-5; no reliable D call. This sequence originates from a human donor in good health. Some libraries in this study had Jurkat cell RNA spiked in. CDR3 DNA: TGTGCCAGCTATTTCACGGAAGAAGGAGAGACCCAGTACTTC. This codes for CASYFTEEGETQYF.